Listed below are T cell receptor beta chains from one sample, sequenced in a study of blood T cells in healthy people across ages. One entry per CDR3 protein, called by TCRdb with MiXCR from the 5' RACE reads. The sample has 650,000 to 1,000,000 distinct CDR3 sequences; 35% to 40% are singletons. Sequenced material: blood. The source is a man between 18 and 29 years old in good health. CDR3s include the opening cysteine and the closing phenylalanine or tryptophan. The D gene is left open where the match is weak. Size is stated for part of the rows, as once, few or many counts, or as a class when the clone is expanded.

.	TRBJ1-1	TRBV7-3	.	CASSPRGFGETEAFF	TGTGCCAGCAGCCCGAGGGGGTTTGGGGAGACTGAAGCTTTCTTT
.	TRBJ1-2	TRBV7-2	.	CASSWGMNGYTF	TGTGCCAGCAGCTGGGGGATGAATGGCTACACCTTC
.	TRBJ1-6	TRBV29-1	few	CSVGGQGGSPLHF	TGCAGCGTTGGGGGCCAGGGAGGTTCACCCCTCCACTTT
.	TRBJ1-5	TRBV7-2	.	CASNPAGLGQPQHF	TGTGCCAGCAATCCTGCAGGGCTAGGTCAGCCCCAGCATTTT
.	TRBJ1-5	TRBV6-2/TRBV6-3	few	CASTLWIDQPQHF	TGTGCCAGCACCCTATGGATCGATCAGCCCCAGCATTTT
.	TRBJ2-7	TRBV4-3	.	CASSQVGQGNEQYF	TGCGCCAGCAGCCAAGTGGGTCAGGGGAATGAGCAGTACTTC
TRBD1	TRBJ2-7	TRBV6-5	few	CASSRVAGTGTDEQYF	TGTGCCAGCAGCCGAGTCGCTGGGACAGGAACCGACGAGCAGTACTTC
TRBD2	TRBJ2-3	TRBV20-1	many	CSGGLAGAPPDTQYF	TGCAGTGGGGGACTAGCGGGGGCACCTCCAGATACGCAGTATTTT
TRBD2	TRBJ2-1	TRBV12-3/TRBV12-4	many	CASSPSGGSYNEQFF	TGTGCCAGCAGTCCTAGCGGGGGGTCCTACAATGAGCAGTTCTTC
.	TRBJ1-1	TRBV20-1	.	CNTGPTLNTEAFF	TGCAACACCGGGCCGACGTTGAACACTGAAGCTTTCTTT
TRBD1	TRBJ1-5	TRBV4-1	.	CASSQGQDSNQPQHF	TGCGCCAGCAGCCAGGGACAGGATAGCAATCAGCCCCAGCATTTT
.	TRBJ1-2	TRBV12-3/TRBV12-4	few	CASSSPGGYTF	TGTGCCAGCAGCTCTCCCGGGGGCTACACCTTC
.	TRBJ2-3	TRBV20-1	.	CSARALQGNTDTQYF	TGCAGTGCTAGAGCTTTACAGGGTAACACAGATACGCAGTATTTT
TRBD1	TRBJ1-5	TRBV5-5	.	CASSSKMAGGLVQPQHF	TGTGCCAGCAGTTCCAAGATGGCAGGGGGCTTGGTTCAGCCCCAGCATTTT
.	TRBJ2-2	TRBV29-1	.	CSVAGRNTGELFF	TGCAGCGTCGCAGGGCGGAACACCGGGGAGCTGTTTTTT
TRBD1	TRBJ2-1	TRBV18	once	CASSLRTGSSYNEQFF	TGTGCCAGCTCACTACGGACAGGGAGCTCCTACAATGAGCAGTTCTTC
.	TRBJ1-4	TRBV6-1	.	CASNERRRGFGEKLFF	TGTGCCAGTAACGAGAGACGTCGGGGCTTTGGTGAAAAACTGTTTTTT
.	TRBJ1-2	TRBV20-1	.	CSARDFRTVGYTF	TGCAGTGCTAGAGATTTCCGGACAGTTGGCTACACCTTC
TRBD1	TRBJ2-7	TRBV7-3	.	CASSSTGGRDNEQYF	TGTGCCAGCAGCTCTACAGGGGGTAGAGACAATGAGCAGTACTTC
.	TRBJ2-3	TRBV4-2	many	CASSQDPEGPTDTQYF	TGTGCCAGCAGCCAAGATCCGGAGGGACCCACAGATACGCAGTATTTT
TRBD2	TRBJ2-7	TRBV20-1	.	CSVHPGLTLDEQYF	TGCAGTGTTCACCCGGGACTAACTCTTGATGAGCAGTACTTC
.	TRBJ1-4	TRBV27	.	CASSSQGQTTNEKLFF	TGTGCCAGCAGCTCCCAGGGACAAACAACTAATGAAAAACTGTTTTTT
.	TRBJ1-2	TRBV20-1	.	CSAREIGRGYGYTF	TGCAGTGCTAGAGAAATAGGCAGGGGATATGGCTACACCTTC
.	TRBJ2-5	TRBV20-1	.	CSARVPTGGETQYF	TGCAGTGCTAGAGTCCCGACCGGGGGAGAGACCCAGTACTTC
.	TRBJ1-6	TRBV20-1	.	CSASAGSYNSPLHF	TGCAGTGCTAGCGCGGGGTCCTATAATTCACCCCTCCACTTT
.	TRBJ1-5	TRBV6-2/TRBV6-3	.	CASSPRVPQPQHF	TGTGCCAGCAGTCCCCGGGTCCCTCAGCCCCAGCATTTT
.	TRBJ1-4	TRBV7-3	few	CASSLGGGTGEKLFF	TGTGCCAGCAGCTTAGGTGGCGGTACCGGGGAAAAACTGTTTTTT
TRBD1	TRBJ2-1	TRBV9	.	CASSVDDRGVYNEQFF	TGTGCCAGCAGCGTAGACGACAGGGGGGTCTACAATGAGCAGTTCTTC
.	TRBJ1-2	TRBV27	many	CASSFPRGYGYTF	TGTGCCAGCAGTTTCCCACGGGGGTATGGCTACACCTTC
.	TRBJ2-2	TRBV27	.	CASSFNRDTGELFF	TGTGCCAGCAGTTTTAACAGGGACACCGGGGAGCTGTTTTTT
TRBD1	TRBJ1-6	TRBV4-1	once	CASRHIGQGGDSPLHF	TGCGCCAGCAGACACATCGGACAGGGTGGAGATTCACCCCTCCACTTT
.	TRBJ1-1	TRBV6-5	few	CASTDSGEVRWTEAFF	TGTGCCAGCACCGATAGTGGGGAGGTCCGATGGACTGAAGCTTTCTTT
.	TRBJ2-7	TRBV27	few	CASSLLDLSEQYF	TGTGCCAGCAGTTTGCTAGACCTCAGCGAGCAGTACTTC
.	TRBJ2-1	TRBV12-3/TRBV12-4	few	CASSLVGTYNEQFF	TGTGCCAGCAGCTTAGTAGGGACCTACAATGAGCAGTTCTTC
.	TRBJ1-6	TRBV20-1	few	CSAQSFGQHNSPLHF	TGCAGTGCCCAGTCCTTCGGACAGCATAATTCACCCCTCCACTTT
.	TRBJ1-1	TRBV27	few	CASSWAENTEAFF	TGTGCCAGCTCCTGGGCCGAGAACACTGAAGCTTTCTTT
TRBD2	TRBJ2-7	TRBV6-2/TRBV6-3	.	CASKRLAGESYEQYF	TGTGCCAGCAAGCGACTAGCGGGGGAATCCTACGAGCAGTACTTC
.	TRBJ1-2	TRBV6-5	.	CASSYDIRETNYGYTF	TGTGCCAGCAGTTACGACATCAGAGAGACTAACTATGGCTACACCTTC
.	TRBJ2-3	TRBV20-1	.	CSAGPPGRYTDTQYF	TGCAGTGCTGGGCCACCGGGGAGGTACACAGATACGCAGTATTTT
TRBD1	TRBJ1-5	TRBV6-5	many	CASSTGDSAQHF	TGTGCCAGCAGTACCGGGGACAGCGCCCAGCATTTT
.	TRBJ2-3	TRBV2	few	CARLGKDITDTQYF	TGTGCCCGTCTCGGAAAGGATATCACAGATACGCAGTATTTT
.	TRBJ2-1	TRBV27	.	CASSFSLVDNEQFF	TGTGCCAGCAGTTTCTCCCTGGTTGACAATGAGCAGTTCTTC
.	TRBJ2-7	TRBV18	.	CASSQNVEIEQYF	TGTGCCAGCTCACAAAACGTAGAAATTGAGCAGTACTTC
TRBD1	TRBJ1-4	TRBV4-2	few	CASSQATGGASEKLFF	TGTGCCAGCAGCCAAGCCACAGGGGGCGCGTCCGAAAAACTGTTTTTT
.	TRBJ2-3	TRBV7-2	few	CASSLPDAPFVGRTDTQYF	TGTGCCAGCAGCCTCCCGGACGCTCCCTTCGTCGGTAGGACAGATACGCAGTATTTT
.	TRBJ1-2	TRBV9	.	CASSSHPGGAEGYTF	TGTGCCAGCAGCTCACACCCAGGTGGGGCTGAAGGCTACACCTTC
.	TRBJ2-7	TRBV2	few	CASSVLGQSEQYF	TGTGCCAGCAGCGTCCTAGGACAGAGCGAGCAGTACTTC
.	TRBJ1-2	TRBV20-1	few	CSARPLRERYGYTF	TGCAGTGCTAGACCTCTCAGGGAAAGGTATGGCTACACCTTC